The following is a T cell receptor (beta chain) sequence with its context. Its matching antigen is unknown. There are 12 residues in the CDR3. Germline V gene lookup returns CDR1 SEHNR and CDR2 FQNEAQ (reference sequence). Trimming cost V 0 bases and J 10 bases, with 7 bases left between them. The data stem from a study of OX40 agonist ivuxolimab in advanced cancers. Any history of autoimmune disease or systemic immunosuppression disqualified patients. Some clones are missing from TCRdb's copy, which holds only in-frame ones; the method was immunoSEQ multiplex PCR. Of about 100,000 clones in the sample, around 95% were seen once. Study-level points and caveats: Researchers report that CD8+ T cells had, on average, more expanded clones than CD4+. Some of the nonresponding patients also showed low levels of normalized T-cell clonal expansion.

The V call is TRBV7-9, the J call TRBJ2-1; no definite D call. This TCR was recovered from an adult with an advanced solid tumor such as melanoma, head and neck, liver or kidney cancer. This specimen was CD4+ or CD8+ T cells sorted from blood, taken in a trial of the OX40 agonist ivuxolimab. CDR3 DNA: TGTGCCAGCAGCTTAGCAGGGCGAGAGCAGTTCTTC. Protein: CASSLAGREQFF.